Listed below are T cell receptor beta chains from one sample, sequenced in a study of blood T cell repertoires in COVID-19. Sequencing used immunoSEQ multiplex PCR; TCRdb keeps in-frame clones, though not all of them. The table includes almost 350,000 clones, approximately 90% detected once. The sample comprised peripheral blood. Receptors originate from a woman aged 60 to 75 with COVID-19, enrolled during active disease. The CDR3 runs from the conserved cysteine through the conserved F or W.

>14|TRBJ1-1|TRBV7-2
CASSLRAVNTEAFF
>14|TRBJ1-1|TRBV19
CASSINRVNTEAFF
>14|TRBJ2-1|TRBV18
CASSPVPGYNEQFF
>12|TRBJ2-5|TRBV5-1
CASSPKGETQYF
>15|TRBJ1-2|TRBV28
CASSFRTGRVYGYTF
>13|TRBJ1-2|TRBV27
CASRFTDNYGYTF
>15|TRBJ2-5|TRBV9
CASSGLGGRKETQYF
>15|TRBJ1-5|TRBV6-2/TRBV6-3
CASSYSQGLNQPQHF
>13|TRBJ1-5|TRBV18
CASSPEVDQPQHF
>13|TRBJ1-1|TRBV6-1
CASSEVRNTEAFF
>15|TRBJ2-2|TRBV5-5
CASTRRESDTGELFF
>19|TRBJ2-6|TRBV7-3
CASSSTGQSHASGANVLTF
>13|TRBJ2-3|TRBV10-1
CASSEDYTDTQYF
>16|TRBJ2-2|TRBV19
CASRELAGGPGGELFF
>13|TRBJ1-1|TRBV7-2
CASSLVRVAEAFF
>13|TRBJ2-5|TRBV10-3
CAISSGFQETQYF
>14|TRBJ2-2|TRBV7-9
CASSPRTGPGELFF
>13|TRBJ2-5|TRBV30
CAWRGQGTETQYF
>15|TRBJ1-2|TRBV10-3
CAISGVSRSSYGYTF
>13|TRBJ1-1|TRBV2
CASRDGMNTEAFF
>13|TRBJ2-1|TRBV7-3
CASSDRGINEQFF
>14|TRBJ1-1|TRBV28
CASSRTGPNTEAFF
>14|TRBJ1-2|TRBV28
CASSLYDRTYGYTF
>17|TRBJ1-6|TRBV4-2
CASSISGAGSSNSPLHF
>17|TRBJ2-2|TRBV2
CASTRLLTGIYTGELFF
>13|TRBJ2-7|TRBV21-1
CASTQTPPYEQYF
>15|TRBJ2-1|TRBV3-1/TRBV3-2
CASSSIAGAYNEQFF
>14|TRBJ1-3|TRBV6-5
CASYSGDIGNTIYF
>15|TRBJ1-4|TRBV3-1/TRBV3-2
CASSLTTVRNEKLFF
>13|TRBJ2-7|TRBV10-3
CAISEKESYEQYF
>18|TRBJ1-2|TRBV21-1
CASSKALSRGRAQGGYTF
>12|TRBJ1-2|TRBV28
CASRLQAYGYTF
>14|TRBJ1-6|TRBV7-2
CASSSMQGTSPLHF
>15|TRBJ1-4|TRBV19
CASTGGVDPSGKLFF